Presented here are 8 T cell receptor beta chains from one specimen sequenced in a study of Ad26.COV2.S vaccination and SARS-CoV-2 variants. Treatment reported: around 19 received Ad26.COV2.S at low or high dose, single or two shots; 5 received placebo; per-sample allocation not given. Specimens were obtained on day 63 following the first vaccine or placebo injection. The data were produced by immunoSEQ multiplex PCR, yet TCRdb's version contains in-frame clones alone and is incomplete. Of about 500,000 clones listed, 80% to 90% are singletons. The sequencing used peripheral blood, collected in a trial of Ad26.COV2.S vaccine versus placebo. These receptor sequences come from a person aged 18-60 years who received the Ad26.COV2.S COVID-19 vaccine or a placebo.

This clone was seen once. The V and J genes are TRBV3-1 (or the pseudogene TRBV3-2) and TRBJ2-1; 7 positions match TRBD1. The CDR3 runs 16 residues. Germline CDR1 reads LGHDT; CDR2 reads YNNKEL (reference sequence). V lost 1 base and J lost 5; bases outside the gene matches: 8. The CDR3 coding sequence is TGTGCCAGCAGCCAAGGGGCAGGGGGTCTGAACAATGAGCAGTTCTTC. Translated: CASSQGAGGLNNEQFF.

With respect to this clone: Other DNA sequences from this sample encode an identical CDR3 as well. The rearrangement joins TRBV5-1 to TRBJ2-7; no clear D gene. V was trimmed by 0 bases and J by 3 bases, leaving 4 bases between them. The length of the CDR3 is 12 residues. Germline assignment: CDR1 SGHRS and CDR2 YFSETQ. CDR3 DNA: TGCGCCAGCAGCTTGGTAGGCTACGAGCAGTACTTC. Protein sequence: CASSLVGYEQYF.

CDR3 region: CASSQGTGGGSPLHF. The CDR3, as DNA: TGCGCCAGCAGCCAAGGGACAGGGGGCGGGTCACCCCTCCACTTT. The chain employs TRBV4-3 and TRBJ1-6, with 11 bases lining up with TRBD1. Germline-derived CDR1 and CDR2 are LGHNA and YSLEER. The CDR3 sequence is 15 residues long. V lost 1 base and J lost 10; bases outside the gene matches: 3.

The chain joins TRBV3-1 (or the pseudogene TRBV3-2) to TRBJ1-2; D unresolved. CDR1 and CDR2 from the germline V gene are LGHDT and YNNKEL (reference sequence). The CDR3 is 12 amino acids. The germline V and J ends were trimmed by 4 bases and 8 bases, with 11 bases remaining between them. The DNA for the CDR3 is TGTGCCAGCAGCCTCCTAATGGGCGGCTACACCTTC. It translates to CASSLLMGGYTF.

This chain joins TRBV7-2 and TRBJ2-2; 7 bases match TRBD2. This CDR3 contains 13 residues. The V and J ends lost 6 bases and 7 bases, in that order; junction bases with no gene match: 5. Germline CDR1 SGHTA, CDR2 FQGNSA. This CDR3 is CASRKAGIGELFF. CDR3 sequence (DNA): TGTGCCAGCAGAAAAGCGGGGATCGGGGAGCTGTTTTTT.

This rearrangement joins TRBV28 to TRBJ2-2; 7 bases agree with TRBD2. Germline V lookup: CDR1 MDHEN, CDR2 SYDVKM. CDR3 length equals 14 residues. V was pared by 7 bases and J by 2 bases, with 4 bases of the junction left unmatched. CDR3 protein: CASTSGANTGELFF. The CDR3 nucleotides read TGTGCCAGCACTAGCGGAGCCAACACCGGGGAGCTGTTTTTT. Full variable domain (remainder filled in from reference TRBV28 and TRBJ2-2): DVKVTQSSRYLVKRTGEKVFLECVQDMDHENMFWYRQDPGLGLRLIYFSYDVKMKEKGDIPEGYSVSREKKERFSLILESASTNQTSMYLCASTSGANTGELFFGEGSRLTVL.

The chain's CDR3 is CASSYSYWYEQYF. DNA for the CDR3: TGTGCCAGCAGTTACTCGTATTGGTACGAGCAGTACTTC. The J gene is TRBJ2-7, the V gene TRBV6-5; D is uncertain. The V end was cut by 0 bases, the J end by 4 bases, with 7 bases between. Per the germline V gene, CDR1 is MNHEY and CDR2 is SVGAGI. The CDR3 runs 13 residues.

The V gene is TRBV4-3, the J gene TRBJ2-3; the match to TRBD1 covers 7 bases. The length of the CDR3 is 16 residues. Per germline, CDR1 LGHNA and CDR2 YSLEER. V dropped 3 bases and J dropped 2; count of bases not matched to a gene: 8. CDR3 DNA: TGCGCCAGCAGCCACGACGACAGGGTGTCCACAGATACGCAGTATTTT. Its protein product is CASSHDDRVSTDTQYF.